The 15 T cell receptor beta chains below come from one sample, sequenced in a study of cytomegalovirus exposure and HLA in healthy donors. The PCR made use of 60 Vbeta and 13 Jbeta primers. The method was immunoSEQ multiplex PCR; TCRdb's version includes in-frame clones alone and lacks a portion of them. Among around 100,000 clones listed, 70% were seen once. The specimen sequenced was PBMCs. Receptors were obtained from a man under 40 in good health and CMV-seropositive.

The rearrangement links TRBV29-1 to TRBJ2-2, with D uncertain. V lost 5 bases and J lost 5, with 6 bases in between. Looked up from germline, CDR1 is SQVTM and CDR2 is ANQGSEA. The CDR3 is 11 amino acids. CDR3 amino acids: CSVLRTGELFF. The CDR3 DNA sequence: TGCAGCGTTCTCCGGACCGGGGAGCTGTTTTTT.

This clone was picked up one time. As DNA, the CDR3 is TGTGCCAGTAGTATTGAGGGTAGACTCGGTGAGCAGTTCTTC. Translated: CASSIEGRLGEQFF. The chain joins TRBV19 to TRBJ2-1, with D perhaps TRBD2 (5 bases). Germline V gene data show CDR1 as LNHDA and CDR2 as SQIVND (reference sequence). This CDR3 spans 14 amino acids. The V gene lost 3 bases and the J gene lost 9 bases, with 15 bases spanning the gap.

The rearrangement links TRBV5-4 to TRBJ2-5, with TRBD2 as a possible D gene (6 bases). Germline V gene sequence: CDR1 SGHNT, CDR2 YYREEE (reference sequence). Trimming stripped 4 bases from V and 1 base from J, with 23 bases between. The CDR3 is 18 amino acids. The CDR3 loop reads CASSPAAGRRPSQETQYF. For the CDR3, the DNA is TGTGCCAGCAGCCCGGCCGCGGGACGACGTCCTAGCCAAGAGACCCAGTACTTC. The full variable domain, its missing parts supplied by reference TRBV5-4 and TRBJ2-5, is ETGVTQSPTHLIKTRGQQVTLRCSSQSGHNTVSWYQQALGQGPQFIFQYYREEENGRGNFPPRFSGLQFPNYSSELNVNALELDDSALYLCASSPAAGRRPSQETQYFGPGTRLLVL.

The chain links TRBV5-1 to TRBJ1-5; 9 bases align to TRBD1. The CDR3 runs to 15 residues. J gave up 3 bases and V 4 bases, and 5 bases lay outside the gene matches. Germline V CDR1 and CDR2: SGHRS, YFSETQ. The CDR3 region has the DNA TGCGCCAGCAGCCTAGGGACAGGGATCAATCAGCCCCAGCATTTT. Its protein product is CASSLGTGINQPQHF.

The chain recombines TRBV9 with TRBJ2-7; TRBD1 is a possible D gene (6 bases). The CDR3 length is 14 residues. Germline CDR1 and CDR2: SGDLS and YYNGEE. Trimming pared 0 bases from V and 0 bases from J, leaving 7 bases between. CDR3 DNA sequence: TGTGCCAGCAGCGTAGGGACAGCCTCCTACGAGCAGTACTTC. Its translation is CASSVGTASYEQYF.

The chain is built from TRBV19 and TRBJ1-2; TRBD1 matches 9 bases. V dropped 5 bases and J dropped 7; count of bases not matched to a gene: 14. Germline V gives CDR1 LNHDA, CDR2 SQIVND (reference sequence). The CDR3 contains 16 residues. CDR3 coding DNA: TGTGCCAGTAGTTCGTGGACAGGGGACCATCGACCTGGCTACACCTTC. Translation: CASSSWTGDHRPGYTF.

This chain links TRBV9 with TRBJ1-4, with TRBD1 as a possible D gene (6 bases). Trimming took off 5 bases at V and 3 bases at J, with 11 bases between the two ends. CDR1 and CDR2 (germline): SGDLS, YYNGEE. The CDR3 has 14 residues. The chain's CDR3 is CASSGGAPNEKLFF. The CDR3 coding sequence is TGTGCCAGCAGTGGGGGGGCGCCTAATGAAAAACTGTTTTTT.

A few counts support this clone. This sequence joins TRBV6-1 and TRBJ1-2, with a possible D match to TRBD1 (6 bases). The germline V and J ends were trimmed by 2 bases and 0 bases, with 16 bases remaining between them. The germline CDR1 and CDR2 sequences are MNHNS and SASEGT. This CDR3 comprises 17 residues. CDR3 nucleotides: TGTGCCAGCAGTGAAAATAAATGGAAGGGGGCTAACTATGGCTACACCTTC. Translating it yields CASSENKWKGANYGYTF.

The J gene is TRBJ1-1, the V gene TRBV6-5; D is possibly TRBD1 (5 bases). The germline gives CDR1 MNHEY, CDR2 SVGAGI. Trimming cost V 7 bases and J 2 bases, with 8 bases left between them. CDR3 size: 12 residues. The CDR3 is CASTQGNTEAFF. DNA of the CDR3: TGTGCCAGCACCCAGGGAAACACTGAAGCTTTCTTT.

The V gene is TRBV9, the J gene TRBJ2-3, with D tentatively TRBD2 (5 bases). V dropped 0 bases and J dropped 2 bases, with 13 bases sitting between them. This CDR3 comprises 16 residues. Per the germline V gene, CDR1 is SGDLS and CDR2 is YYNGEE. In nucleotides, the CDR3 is TGTGCCAGCAGCGTAGCACCTAGCTCCTTCACAGATACGCAGTATTTT. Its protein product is CASSVAPSSFTDTQYF.

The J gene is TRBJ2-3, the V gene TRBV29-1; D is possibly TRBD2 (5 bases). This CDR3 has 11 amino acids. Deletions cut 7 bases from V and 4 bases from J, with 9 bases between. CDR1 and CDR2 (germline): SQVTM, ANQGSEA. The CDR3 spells CSAPGADTQYF. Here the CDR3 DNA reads TGCAGCGCCCCCGGGGCAGATACGCAGTATTTT.

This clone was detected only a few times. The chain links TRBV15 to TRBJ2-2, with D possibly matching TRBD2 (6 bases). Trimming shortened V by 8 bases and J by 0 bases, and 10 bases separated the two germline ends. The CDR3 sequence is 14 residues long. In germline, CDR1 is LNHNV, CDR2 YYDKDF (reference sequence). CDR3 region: CATVASANTGELFF. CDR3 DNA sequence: TGTGCCACCGTGGCTAGCGCGAACACCGGGGAGCTGTTTTTT.

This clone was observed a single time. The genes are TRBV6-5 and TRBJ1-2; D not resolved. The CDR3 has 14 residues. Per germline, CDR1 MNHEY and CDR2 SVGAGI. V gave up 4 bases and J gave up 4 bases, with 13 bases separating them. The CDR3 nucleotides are TGTGCCAGCAGTTCCAATCCAGTAGCCTATGGCTACACCTTC. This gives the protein CASSSNPVAYGYTF.

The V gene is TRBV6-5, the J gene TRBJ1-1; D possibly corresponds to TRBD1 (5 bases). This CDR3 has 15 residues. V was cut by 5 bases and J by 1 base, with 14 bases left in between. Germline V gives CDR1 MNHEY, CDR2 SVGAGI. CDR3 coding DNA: TGTGCCAGCAGTCCTTCGGGGGGTACGAACACTGAAGCTTTCTTT. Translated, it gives CASSPSGGTNTEAFF.

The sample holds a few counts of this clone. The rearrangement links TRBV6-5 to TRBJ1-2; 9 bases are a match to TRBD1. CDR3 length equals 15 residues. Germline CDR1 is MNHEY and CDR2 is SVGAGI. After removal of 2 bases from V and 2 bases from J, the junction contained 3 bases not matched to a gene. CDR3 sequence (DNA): TGTGCCAGCAGTTACCGGGGACAGGGAAACTATGGCTACACCTTC. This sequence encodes CASSYRGQGNYGYTF.